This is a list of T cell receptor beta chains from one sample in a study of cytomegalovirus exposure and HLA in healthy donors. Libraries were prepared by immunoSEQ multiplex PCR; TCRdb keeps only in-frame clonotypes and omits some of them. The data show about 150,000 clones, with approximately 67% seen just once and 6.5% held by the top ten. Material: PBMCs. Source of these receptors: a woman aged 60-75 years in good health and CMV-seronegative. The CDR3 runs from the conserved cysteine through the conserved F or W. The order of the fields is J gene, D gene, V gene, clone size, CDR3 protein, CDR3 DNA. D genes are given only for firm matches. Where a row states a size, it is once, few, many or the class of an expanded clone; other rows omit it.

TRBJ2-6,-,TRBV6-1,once,CASSERGGSGANVLTF,TGTGCCAGCAGTGAGCGGGGAGGCTCTGGGGCCAACGTCCTGACTTTC
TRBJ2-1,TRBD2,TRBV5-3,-,CARSSRQGVAGEVGFF,TGTGCCAGAAGCTCCCGACAGGGTGTAGCGGGAGAAGTAGGGTTCTTC
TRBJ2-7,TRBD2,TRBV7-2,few,CASSLDGGGYEQYF,TGTGCCAGCAGCTTAGATGGGGGGGGATACGAGCAGTACTTC
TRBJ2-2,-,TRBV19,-,CASTQVRGRNGELFF,TGTGCCAGTACCCAAGTGAGAGGGCGAAACGGGGAGCTGTTTTTT
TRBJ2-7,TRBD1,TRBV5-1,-,CASSPLRGQGGSDYEQYF,TGCGCCAGCAGCCCCCTCAGAGGACAGGGGGGGTCGGACTACGAGCAGTACTTC
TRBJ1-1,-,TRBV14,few,CASSLLTEAFF,TGTGCCAGCAGCCTCCTCACTGAAGCTTTCTTT
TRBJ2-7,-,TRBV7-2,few,CASSLAGHYEQYF,TGTGCCAGCAGCTTAGCGGGGCACTACGAGCAGTACTTC
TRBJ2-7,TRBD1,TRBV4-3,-,CASSQDFVNRGEEQYF,TGCGCCAGCAGCCAAGATTTCGTTAACAGGGGAGAAGAGCAGTACTTC
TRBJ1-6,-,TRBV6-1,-,CASSADPAGLSPLHF,TGTGCCAGCAGCGCAGACCCGGCTGGGCTTTCCCCCCTCCACTTT
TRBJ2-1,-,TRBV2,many,CASRRTLVDEQFF,TGTGCCTCCAGGAGGACTCTCGTGGATGAGCAGTTCTTC
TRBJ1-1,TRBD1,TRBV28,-,CASPPRDRANTEAFF,TGTGCCAGCCCTCCCCGGGACAGGGCGAACACTGAAGCTTTCTTT
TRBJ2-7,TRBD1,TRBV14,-,CASSLGTAFYEQYF,TGTGCCAGCAGCCTCGGGACAGCATTCTACGAGCAGTACTTC
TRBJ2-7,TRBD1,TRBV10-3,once,CAISESETGGNEQYF,TGTGCCATCAGTGAGTCCGAGACAGGGGGCAACGAGCAGTACTTC
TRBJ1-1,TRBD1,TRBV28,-,CASSAPVGTGGAFF,TGTGCCAGCAGCGCCCCCGTGGGGACAGGAGGAGCTTTCTTT
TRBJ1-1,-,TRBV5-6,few,CASSLSDERGAFF,TGTGCCAGCAGCTTAAGCGATGAGCGGGGAGCTTTCTTT
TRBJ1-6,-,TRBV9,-,CASSVRGSNSPLHF,TGTGCCAGCAGCGTGCGGGGTTCGAATTCACCCCTCCACTTT
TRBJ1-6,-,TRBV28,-,CASSLTGSPLHF,TGTGCCAGCAGTTTAACGGGTTCACCCCTCCACTTT
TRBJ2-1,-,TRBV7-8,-,CASSPYRVGSYNEQFF,TGTGCCAGCAGCCCCTACAGGGTGGGCTCCTACAATGAGCAGTTCTTC
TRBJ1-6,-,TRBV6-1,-,CASSVLVDNSPLHF,TGTGCCAGCAGTGTCCTGGTAGATAATTCACCCCTCCACTTT
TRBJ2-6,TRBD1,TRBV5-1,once,CASSLGQGSLSSGANVLTF,TGCGCCAGCAGCTTGGGACAGGGTAGCTTGAGCTCTGGGGCCAACGTCCTGACTTTC
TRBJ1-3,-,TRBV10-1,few,CASQAAPGQYF,TGCGCCTCCCAAGCGGCCCCGGGACAATATTTT
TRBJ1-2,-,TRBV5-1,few,CASSSTGSYGYTF,TGCGCCAGCAGCAGTACAGGGTCTTATGGCTACACCTTC
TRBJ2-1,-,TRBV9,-,CASSVGSRSYNEQFF,TGTGCCAGCAGCGTAGGGAGTAGGTCCTACAATGAGCAGTTCTTC
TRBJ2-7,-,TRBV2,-,CASSPFYEQYF,TGTGCCAGCAGTCCCTTCTACGAGCAGTACTTC
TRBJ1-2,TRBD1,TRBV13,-,CASSLGGAGGYGYTF,TGTGCCAGCAGCTTAGGTGGGGCAGGGGGATATGGCTACACCTTC
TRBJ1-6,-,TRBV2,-,CASKGFQGSPLRF,TGTGCCAGCAAGGGGTTTCAGGGCTCACCCCTCCGCTTT
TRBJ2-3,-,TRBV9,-,CASSLRQRTDTQYF,TGTGCCAGCAGCTTAAGACAGCGCACAGATACGCAGTATTTT
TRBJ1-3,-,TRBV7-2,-,CASSLQGMGSGNTIYF,TGTGCCAGCAGCTTACAGGGCATGGGTTCTGGAAACACCATATATTTT